This TCR beta chain is from a study of PD-L1 blockade in urothelial cancer. Study context: The median T cell count in blood samples was more than 110,000.

Noted time point: pretreatment peripheral blood. Between 1 and 8 samples, pretreatment and on-treatment, were given by each patient. Concerning this clone itself: Its antigen remains unknown.

V shed 2 bases, J shed 3 bases, and the junction held 1 base outside the gene matches. The CDR3 is made up of 15 amino acids. Looked up from germline, CDR1 is KGHSH and CDR2 is LQKENI. General study points: The study found that durable-benefit patients expanded tumor-associated blood clones more at 3 weeks.

Templates that were synthetic TCR analogs were spiked into each PCR. TCRdb keeps only in-frame clones here, not all; method: immunoSEQ multiplex PCR. The data hold tens of thousands of clones, with around 88% observed a single time. Sequencing was performed on PBMCs, taken around atezolizumab (anti-PD-L1) treatment. The source of this sequence is a woman aged 60-75 years with urothelial cancer. The rearrangement joins TRBV18 to TRBJ1-5, with 10 nucleotides matching TRBD1. The CDR3 reads CASSPGQGVNQPQHF. Written as DNA, the CDR3 is TGTGCCAGCTCACCAGGACAGGGGGTCAATCAGCCCCAGCATTTT.